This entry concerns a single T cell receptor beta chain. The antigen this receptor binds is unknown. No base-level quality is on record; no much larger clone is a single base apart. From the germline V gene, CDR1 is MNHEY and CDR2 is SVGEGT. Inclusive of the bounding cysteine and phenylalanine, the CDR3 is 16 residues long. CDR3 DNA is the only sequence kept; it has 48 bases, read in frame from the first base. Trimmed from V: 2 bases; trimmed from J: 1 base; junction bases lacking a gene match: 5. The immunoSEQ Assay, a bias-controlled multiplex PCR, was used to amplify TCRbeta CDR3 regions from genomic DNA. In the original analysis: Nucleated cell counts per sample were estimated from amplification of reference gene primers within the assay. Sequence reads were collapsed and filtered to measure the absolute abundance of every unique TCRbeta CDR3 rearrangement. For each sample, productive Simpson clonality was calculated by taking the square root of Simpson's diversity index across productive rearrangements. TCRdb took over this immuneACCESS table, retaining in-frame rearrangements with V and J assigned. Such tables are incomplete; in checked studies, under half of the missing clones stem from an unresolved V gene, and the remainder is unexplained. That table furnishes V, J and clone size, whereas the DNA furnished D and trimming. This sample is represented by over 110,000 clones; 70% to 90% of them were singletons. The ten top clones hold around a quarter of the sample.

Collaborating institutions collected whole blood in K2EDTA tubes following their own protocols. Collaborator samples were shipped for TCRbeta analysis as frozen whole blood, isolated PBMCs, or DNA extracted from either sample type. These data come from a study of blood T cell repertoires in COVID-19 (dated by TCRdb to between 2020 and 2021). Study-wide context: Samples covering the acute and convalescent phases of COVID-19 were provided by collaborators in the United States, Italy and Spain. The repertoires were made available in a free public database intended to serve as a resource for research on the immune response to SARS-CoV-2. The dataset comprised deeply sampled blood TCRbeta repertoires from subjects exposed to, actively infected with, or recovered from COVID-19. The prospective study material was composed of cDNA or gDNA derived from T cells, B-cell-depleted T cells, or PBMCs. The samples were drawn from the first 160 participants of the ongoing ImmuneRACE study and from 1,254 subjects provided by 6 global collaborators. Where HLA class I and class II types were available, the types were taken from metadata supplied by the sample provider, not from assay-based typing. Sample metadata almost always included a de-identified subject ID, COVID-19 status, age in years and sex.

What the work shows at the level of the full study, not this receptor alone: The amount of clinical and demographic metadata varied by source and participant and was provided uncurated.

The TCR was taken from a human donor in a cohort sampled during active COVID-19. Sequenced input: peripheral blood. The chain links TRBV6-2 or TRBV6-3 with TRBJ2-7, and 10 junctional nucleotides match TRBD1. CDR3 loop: CASSYVRTGGSYEQYF. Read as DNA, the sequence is TGTGCCAGCAGTTACGTAAGGACAGGGGGATCCTACGAGCAGTACTTC.